Below are 32 T cell receptor beta chains sequenced from a single sample in a study of control samples from healthy donors and cancer patients. Method: immunoSEQ multiplex PCR; TCRdb's copy keeps in-frame clones and lacks some. In the table there are about 100,000 clones, over 75% of which are singletons. Sequences were obtained from blood. The receptors were sampled from a woman aged 45 to 65 in good health.

The chain joins TRBV18 to TRBJ1-1; no reliable D call. V lost 5 bases to trimming and J lost 0 bases, with 7 bases between them. The CDR3 extends over 13 amino acids. The germline CDR1 and CDR2 sequences are KGHSH and LQKENI. CDR3 DNA: TGTGCCAGCTCAGGAGAGATGAACACTGAAGCTTTCTTT. As protein: CASSGEMNTEAFF.

The chain recombines TRBV6-5 with TRBJ1-1; D is unresolved. The CDR3 consists of 13 residues. Germline CDR1 is MNHEY and CDR2 is SVGAGI. Trimming removed 6 bases at V and 8 bases at J, with 16 bases between. The CDR3 region is CASRPGPAGEAFF. The CDR3 coding sequence is TGTGCCAGCAGGCCAGGACCGGCCGGAGAAGCTTTCTTT.

The genes are TRBV6-1 and TRBJ2-1; 10 nucleotides agree with TRBD1. V shed 3 bases, J shed 10 bases, and the junction held 9 bases outside the gene matches. Germline CDR1 MNHNS, CDR2 SASEGT. CDR3 length: 15 residues. CDR3 sequence (DNA): TGTGCCAGCAGTGATTATACCGGGACAGGGGTCGAGCAGTTCTTC. Amino acid sequence: CASSDYTGTGVEQFF.

This clone was picked up a small number of times. V and J are TRBV4-2 and TRBJ2-1; D is perhaps TRBD1 or TRBD2 (5 bases each). This CDR3 comprises 12 residues. The V and J ends lost 4 bases and 12 bases respectively, with 13 bases between them. CDR1 and CDR2 (germline): LGHNA, YNFKEQ. This CDR3 reads CASSPGTSAQFF. DNA for the CDR3: TGTGCCAGCAGCCCCGGGACCAGCGCGCAGTTCTTC.

The V call is TRBV6-2 or TRBV6-3, the J call TRBJ2-1; D is possibly TRBD2 (5 bases). Trimming took off 0 bases at V and 1 base at J, with 16 bases between the two ends. Germline V lookup: CDR1 MNHEY, CDR2 SVGEGT. The CDR3 covers 18 residues. The CDR3 is CASSYSTSAVHSYNEQFF. The CDR3 DNA sequence: TGTGCCAGCAGTTACTCGACTTCAGCGGTTCATTCCTACAATGAGCAGTTCTTC.

The J gene is TRBJ1-1, the V gene TRBV12-3 or TRBV12-4, with D maybe TRBD1 (5 bases). CDR3 length: 13 residues. V dropped 8 bases and J dropped 7 bases, with 17 bases sitting between them. The CDR3 spells CASSYDSYFEAFF. In DNA form, the CDR3 reads TGTGCCAGCTCTTATGACAGCTACTTTGAAGCTTTCTTT.

V and J are TRBV12-2 and TRBJ1-2; the D call of TRBD1 is as the table states it, not checked on the DNA. TRBV12-2 is recorded as a pseudogene. The CDR3 is 14 amino acids. The DNA of the CDR3 is TGTGCAAGTCGCACCAAAAGACAACGATATGGCTACACCTTC. Its translation is CASRTKRQRYGYTF.

V gene TRBV5-1 combines with J gene TRBJ2-2; the match to TRBD2 covers 9 bases. Germline V gene data show CDR1 as SGHRS and CDR2 as YFSETQ. CDR3 length: 19 residues. Losses at the gene ends were 2 bases for V and 6 bases for J; bases not matched to a gene: 17. CDR3 sequence reads: CASSFSTSGGVLGAGELFF. The CDR3 DNA follows: TGCGCCAGCAGCTTTTCGACTAGCGGAGGAGTCTTAGGGGCCGGGGAGCTGTTTTTT.

The chain recombines TRBV9 with TRBJ1-6; TRBD1 aligns across 8 bases. Germline CDR1 is SGDLS and CDR2 is YYNGEE. The CDR3 spans 14 residues. V shed 3 bases and J 7 bases; nucleotides not matched to a gene: 3. As DNA, the CDR3 is TGTGCCAGCAGCGCGGACAGGGCGAATTCACCCCTCCACTTT. This translates into CASSADRANSPLHF.

The CDR3 DNA sequence: TGTGCCGCCGGGACAGGGGGTGTTCAGCCCCAGCATTTT. Its protein product is CAAGTGGVQPQHF. The chain employs TRBV2 and TRBJ1-5; 11 nucleotides line up with TRBD1. The CDR3 has 13 residues. Germline CDR1 SNHLY, CDR2 FYNNEI. Trimming removed 11 bases from V and 6 bases from J; junction bases left unmatched: 6.

The J gene is TRBJ2-1, the V gene TRBV7-3; 7 bases are shared with TRBD2. J gave up 1 base and V 2 bases, and 5 bases lay outside the gene matches. CDR3 length: 16 residues. Germline V gives CDR1 SGHTA, CDR2 FQGTGA. The CDR3, as DNA: TGTGCCAGCAGCTTATGGGCTAGCGGTTCCTACAATGAGCAGTTCTTC. Amino acid sequence: CASSLWASGSYNEQFF.

This chain joins TRBV27 and TRBJ1-2; 8 bases agree with TRBD1. Germline CDR1 MNHEY, CDR2 SMNVEV (reference sequence). The CDR3 runs 14 residues. Trimming cost V 6 bases and J 2 bases; bases outside gene matches: 5. As DNA, the CDR3 is TGTGCCAGCAGGCGGACAGGGAGGAACTATGGCTACACCTTC. As protein: CASRRTGRNYGYTF.

This sequence joins TRBV19 and TRBJ2-4; possibly TRBD1 for D (6 bases). Germline-derived CDR1 and CDR2 are LNHDA and SQIVND (reference sequence). The CDR3 contains 14 residues. Trimming left V 5 bases short and J 0 bases short, with 8 bases between. For the CDR3, the DNA is TGTGCCAGTAGTGCCAGGGGAGCCAAAAACATTCAGTACTTC. Protein: CASSARGAKNIQYF.

This sequence joins TRBV19 and TRBJ1-2; 9 bases align to TRBD1. With V trimmed by 5 bases and J by 2 bases, 12 bases remained unmatched. The CDR3 runs 17 residues. The V gene's germline CDR1 is LNHDA and CDR2 SQIVND (reference sequence). The CDR3 is CASSGAGTGTFNYGYTF. As DNA, the CDR3 is TGTGCCAGTAGTGGGGCCGGGACAGGGACCTTCAACTATGGCTACACCTTC.

V is TRBV7-7 and J is TRBJ2-3; the match to TRBD2 covers 9 bases. CDR1 and CDR2 (germline): SSHAT, FNYEAQ (reference sequence). The V segment lost 5 bases and the J segment 0 bases; nucleotides outside the gene matches: 12. The CDR3 has 18 amino acids. CDR3 amino acids: CASSRYSGRDSSTDTQYF. The CDR3, as DNA: TGTGCCAGCAGCCGTTATAGCGGGAGAGACTCTAGCACAGATACGCAGTATTTT.

The chain recombines TRBV2 with TRBJ2-1; 10 bases line up with TRBD1. CDR3 length equals 16 residues. The germline V gene encodes CDR1 SNHLY and CDR2 FYNNEI. Trimming took 6 bases from V and 7 from J; bases not matched to a gene: 12. The CDR3 DNA reads as TGTGCCAGCAGCCTTGTTCCCGGGACAGGGGTAAATGAGCAGTTCTTC. It encodes CASSLVPGTGVNEQFF.

The J gene is TRBJ1-1, the V gene TRBV4-1; D is undetermined. The germline V and J ends were trimmed by 3 bases and 4 bases, with 12 bases remaining between them. The CDR3 runs 14 residues. Germline loops: CDR1 MGHRA, CDR2 YSYEKL. For the CDR3, the DNA is TGCGCCAGCAGCCAGGAGAAGATGGGCACTGAAGCTTTCTTT. Translated, it gives CASSQEKMGTEAFF.

The rearrangement links TRBV15 to TRBJ2-3; D possibly corresponds to TRBD2 (6 bases). The CDR3 is 18 amino acids. V was cut by 1 base and J by 5 bases, with 22 bases left in between. Per germline, CDR1 LNHNV and CDR2 YYDKDF (reference sequence). In DNA, the CDR3 is TGTGCCACCAGCAGAGTCTCGGGACTGGAGGGCCGGGGAGATACGCAGTATTTT. Its protein product is CATSRVSGLEGRGDTQYF.

The rearrangement joins TRBV7-8 to TRBJ2-2; TRBD2 agrees at 12 bases. The CDR3 extends over 20 amino acids. With 5 bases clipped from V and 3 bases from J, the junction kept 16 bases outside the gene matches. Germline V lookup: CDR1 SGHVS, CDR2 FQNEAQ. CDR3: CASSLPRASGGAPDTGELFF. CDR3 sequence (DNA): TGTGCCAGCAGCCTCCCCCGGGCTAGCGGGGGGGCCCCCGACACCGGGGAGCTGTTTTTT.

The chain couples TRBV4-3 to TRBJ2-1, with D unclear. Trimming removed 0 bases from V and 2 bases from J, with 20 bases in between. CDR1 is LGHNA, CDR2 YSLEER, per germline. The CDR3 runs to 19 residues. The DNA for the CDR3 is TGCGCCAGCAGCCAAGAACCCCTAGGCCCTGAGTTCCCCTACAATGAGCAGTTCTTC. Its translation is CASSQEPLGPEFPYNEQFF.

J is TRBJ2-3 and V is TRBV7-7; 13 nucleotides align to TRBD2. The CDR3 consists of 15 residues. The V gene's germline CDR1 is SSHAT and CDR2 FNYEAQ (reference sequence). The ends lost 5 bases at V and 4 bases at J; junction bases unmatched: 3. CDR3 nucleotides: TGTGCCAGCAGCCGGACTAGCGGGAGCGCAGATACGCAGTATTTT. The encoded protein is CASSRTSGSADTQYF.

V gene TRBV19 combines with J gene TRBJ2-5; 9 bases map to TRBD1. V was pared by 5 bases and J by 1 base, with 5 bases of the junction left unmatched. The CDR3 runs 15 residues. Germline-derived CDR1 and CDR2 are LNHDA and SQIVND (reference sequence). The DNA for the CDR3 is TGTGCCAGTAGTGCCCGGGACAGGGCCCAAGAGACCCAGTACTTC. This sequence encodes CASSARDRAQETQYF.

The chain uses TRBV24-1 and TRBJ2-2, with a possible D match to TRBD2 (7 bases). The CDR3 is 14 amino acids. The germline CDR1 and CDR2 sequences are KGHDR and SFDVKD. V lost 7 bases, J lost 4 bases, and 12 bases lay in between. In DNA form, the CDR3 reads TGTGCCACCAGGAGCGGGACACCCACCGGGGAGCTGTTTTTT. This gives the protein CATRSGTPTGELFF.

The chain employs TRBV15 and TRBJ2-1, with 9 bases that match TRBD1. Trimming removed 6 bases from V and 2 bases from J; junction bases left unmatched: 2. Germline CDR1 reads LNHNV; CDR2 reads YYDKDF (reference sequence). The CDR3 length is 14 residues. The CDR3 nucleotides read TGTGCCACCAGATACAGGGGGCCCTACAATGAGCAGTTCTTC. Protein product: CATRYRGPYNEQFF.

V and J are TRBV21-1 and TRBJ1-1; the table assigns TRBD1, which was not confirmed against the DNA. TRBV21-1 represents a pseudogene. The CDR3 has 14 amino acids. CDR3 protein: CASNPGHTNTEAFF. The DNA for the CDR3 is TGTGCCAGCAACCCGGGACACACGAACACTGAAGCTTTCTTT.

This rearrangement joins TRBV5-4 to TRBJ2-7; D perhaps matches TRBD1 (5 bases). Trimming removed 0 bases at V and 4 bases at J, with 11 bases between. This CDR3 contains 14 residues. Germline V gene lookup returns CDR1 SGHNT and CDR2 YYREEE (reference sequence). The CDR3 nucleotides read TGTGCCAGCAGCTTGGGGGGCCGTAGTTACGAGCAGTACGTC. This translates into CASSLGGRSYEQYV.

This clone has a handful of counts. The sample has other DNA sequences that encode this CDR3 too. The rearrangement joins TRBV7-2 to TRBJ2-2; no firm D call. Germline CDR1 SGHTA, CDR2 FQGNSA. V shed 4 bases and J shed 2 bases, with 5 bases lying between them. The CDR3 totals 13 residues. The CDR3 DNA sequence: TGTGCCAGCAGCTCTCCCAACACCGGGGAGCTGTTTTTT. Protein product: CASSSPNTGELFF. The whole variable domain, filled in from reference TRBV7-2 and TRBJ2-2, reads GAGVSQSPSNKVTEKGKDVELRCDPISGHTALYWYRQSLGQGLEFLIYFQGNSAPDKSGLPSDRFSAERTGGSVSTLTIQRTQQEDSAVYLCASSSPNTGELFFGEGSRLTVL.

This chain connects TRBV19 to TRBJ2-4, with D possibly matching TRBD2 (7 bases). CDR3 length: 14 amino acids. The V end lost 6 bases, the J end lost 6 bases, and 15 bases lay between the germline ends. Looked up from germline, CDR1 is LNHDA and CDR2 is SQIVND (reference sequence). DNA of the CDR3: TGTGCCAGTAGACCCCGGGGGGCGATAAACATTCAGTACTTC. This gives the protein CASRPRGAINIQYF.

The gene calls are TRBV24-1 and TRBJ2-4; D may be TRBD2 (5 bases). V was clipped by 4 bases and J by 9 bases, with 12 bases between them. The CDR3 sequence is 13 residues long. Germline CDR1 reads KGHDR; CDR2 reads SFDVKD. For the CDR3, the DNA is TGTGCCACCAGTGACCCTAGCTCCGCCATTCAGTACTTC. It specifies CATSDPSSAIQYF.

The chain combines TRBV24-1 with TRBJ1-2; the D gene is possibly TRBD1 (6 bases). The CDR3 is 16 residues long. From germline, CDR1 is KGHDR and CDR2 SFDVKD. Trimming shortened V by 9 bases and J by 3 bases, and 22 bases separated the two germline ends. The CDR3 nucleotides read TGTGCCACCTGGACTTGGACAGTCGGTCCCCACTATGGCTACACCTTC. This codes for CATWTWTVGPHYGYTF.

The CDR3 spells CASSLGLAGALGNEQFF. DNA of the CDR3: TGTGCCAGTAGTTTGGGACTAGCGGGAGCTTTGGGCAATGAGCAGTTCTTC. This rearrangement joins TRBV19 to TRBJ2-1, with 14 positions matching TRBD2. Germline V gene sequence: CDR1 LNHDA, CDR2 SQIVND (reference sequence). Trimming took 5 bases from V and 6 from J; bases not matched to a gene: 9. The CDR3 loop spans 17 amino acids.

Note on this clone: The identical CDR3 is also encoded by other nucleotide sequences in the sample. V gene TRBV27 combines with J gene TRBJ1-1; D ambiguous. CDR3 length equals 15 residues. Per germline, CDR1 MNHEY and CDR2 SMNVEV (reference sequence). V was trimmed by 2 bases and J by 3 bases, leaving 13 bases between them. The CDR3 nucleotides are TGTGCCAGCAGTTTAAAGCGGGGTAGGGACACTGAAGCTTTCTTT. Protein sequence: CASSLKRGRDTEAFF.